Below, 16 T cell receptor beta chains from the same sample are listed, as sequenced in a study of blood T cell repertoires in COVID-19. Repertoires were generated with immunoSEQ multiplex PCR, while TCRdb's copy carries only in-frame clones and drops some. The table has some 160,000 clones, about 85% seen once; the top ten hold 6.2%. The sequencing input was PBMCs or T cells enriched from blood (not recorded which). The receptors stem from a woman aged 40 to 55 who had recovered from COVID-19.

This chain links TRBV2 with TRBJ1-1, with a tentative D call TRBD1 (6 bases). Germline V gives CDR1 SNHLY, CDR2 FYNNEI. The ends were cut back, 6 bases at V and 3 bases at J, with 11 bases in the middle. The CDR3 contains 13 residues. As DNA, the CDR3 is TGTGCCAGCAGCCCCAACAGGGACACTGAAGCTTTCTTT. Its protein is CASSPNRDTEAFF.

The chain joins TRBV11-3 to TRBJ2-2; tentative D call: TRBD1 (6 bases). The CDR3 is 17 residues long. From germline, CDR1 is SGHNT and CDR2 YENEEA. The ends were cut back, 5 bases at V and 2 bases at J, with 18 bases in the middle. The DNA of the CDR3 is TGTGCCAGCAGCCAGAATTCCGGGACACACAACACCGGGGAGCTGTTTTTT. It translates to CASSQNSGTHNTGELFF.

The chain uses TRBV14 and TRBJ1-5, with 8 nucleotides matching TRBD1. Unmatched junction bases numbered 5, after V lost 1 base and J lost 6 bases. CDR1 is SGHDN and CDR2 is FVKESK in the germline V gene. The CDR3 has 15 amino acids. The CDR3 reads CASSQGQGMSQPQHF. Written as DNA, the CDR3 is TGTGCCAGCAGCCAAGGACAGGGGATGAGTCAGCCCCAGCATTTT.

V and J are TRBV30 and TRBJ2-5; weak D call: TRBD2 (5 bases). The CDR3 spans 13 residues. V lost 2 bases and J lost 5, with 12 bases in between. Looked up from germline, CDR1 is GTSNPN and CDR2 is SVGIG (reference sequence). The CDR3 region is CAWSRGFRETQYF. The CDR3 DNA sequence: TGTGCCTGGAGTCGGGGATTTCGGGAGACCCAGTACTTC. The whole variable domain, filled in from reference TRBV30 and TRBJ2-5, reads SQTIHQWPATLVQPVGSPLSLECTVEGTSNPNLYWYRQAAGRGLQLLFYSVGIGQISSEVPQNLSASRPQDRQFILSSKKLLLSDSGFYLCAWSRGFRETQYFGPGTRLLVL.

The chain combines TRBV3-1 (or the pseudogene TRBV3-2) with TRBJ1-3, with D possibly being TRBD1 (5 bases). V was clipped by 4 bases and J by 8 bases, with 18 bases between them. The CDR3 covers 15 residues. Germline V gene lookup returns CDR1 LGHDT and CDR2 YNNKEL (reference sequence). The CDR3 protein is CASSPSDGGGDTIYF. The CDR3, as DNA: TGTGCCAGCAGCCCCTCGGACGGGGGAGGAGACACCATATATTTT.

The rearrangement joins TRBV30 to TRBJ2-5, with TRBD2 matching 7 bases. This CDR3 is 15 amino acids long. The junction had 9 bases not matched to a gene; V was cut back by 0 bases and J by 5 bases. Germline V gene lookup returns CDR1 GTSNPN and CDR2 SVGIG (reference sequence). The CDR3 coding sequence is TGTGCCTGGAGTGTAGGTTCGGGGGGTTCGGAGACCCAGTACTTC. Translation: CAWSVGSGGSETQYF.

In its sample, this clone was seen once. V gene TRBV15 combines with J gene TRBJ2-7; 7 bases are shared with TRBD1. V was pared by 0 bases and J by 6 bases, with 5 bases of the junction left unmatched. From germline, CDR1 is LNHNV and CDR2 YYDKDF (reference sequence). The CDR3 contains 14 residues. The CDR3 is CATSREKGASEQYF. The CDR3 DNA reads TGTGCCACCAGCAGAGAAAAGGGGGCAAGCGAGCAGTACTTC.

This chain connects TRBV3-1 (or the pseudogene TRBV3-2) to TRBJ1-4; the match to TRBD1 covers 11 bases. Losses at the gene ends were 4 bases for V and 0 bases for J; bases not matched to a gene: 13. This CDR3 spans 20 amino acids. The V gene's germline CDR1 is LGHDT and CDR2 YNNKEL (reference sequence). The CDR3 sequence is CASSLGGQGVYLATNEKLFF. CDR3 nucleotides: TGTGCCAGCAGCCTGGGGGGACAGGGGGTCTATCTTGCAACTAATGAAAAACTGTTTTTT.

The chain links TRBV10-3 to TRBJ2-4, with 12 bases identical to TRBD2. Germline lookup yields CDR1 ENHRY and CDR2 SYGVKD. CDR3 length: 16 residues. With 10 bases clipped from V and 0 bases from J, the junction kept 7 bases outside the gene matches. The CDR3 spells CATSSGGAVAKNIQYF. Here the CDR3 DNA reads TGTGCCACGTCTAGCGGGGGGGCCGTAGCCAAAAACATTCAGTACTTC.

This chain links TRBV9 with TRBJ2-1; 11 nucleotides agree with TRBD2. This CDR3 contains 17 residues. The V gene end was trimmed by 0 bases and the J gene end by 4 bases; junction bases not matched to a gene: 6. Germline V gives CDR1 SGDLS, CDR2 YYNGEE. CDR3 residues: CASSVGASSGGYNEQFF. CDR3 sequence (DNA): TGTGCCAGCAGCGTAGGGGCTTCTAGCGGGGGGTACAATGAGCAGTTCTTC.

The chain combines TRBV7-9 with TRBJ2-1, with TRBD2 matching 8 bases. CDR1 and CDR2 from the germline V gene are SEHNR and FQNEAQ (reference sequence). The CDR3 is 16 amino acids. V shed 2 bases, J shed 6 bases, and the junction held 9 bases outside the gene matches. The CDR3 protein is CASSLHSGSRGNEQFF. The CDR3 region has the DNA TGTGCCAGCAGCTTACACAGCGGGAGTCGGGGCAATGAGCAGTTCTTC.

CDR3 region: CASRPDSNNEQFF. CDR3 sequence (DNA): TGTGCCAGCAGGCCCGACAGTAACAATGAGCAGTTCTTC. The chain recombines TRBV2 with TRBJ2-1; maybe TRBD1 (5 bases). The CDR3 totals 13 residues. Germline V gene data show CDR1 as SNHLY and CDR2 as FYNNEI. Trimming removed 6 bases from V and 5 bases from J, with 11 bases in between.

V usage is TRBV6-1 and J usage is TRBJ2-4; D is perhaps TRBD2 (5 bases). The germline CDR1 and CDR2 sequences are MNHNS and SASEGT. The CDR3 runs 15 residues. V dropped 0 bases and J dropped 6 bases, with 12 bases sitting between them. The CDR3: CASSEATSGGNIQYF. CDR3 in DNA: TGTGCCAGCAGTGAAGCAACCAGCGGTGGAAACATTCAGTACTTC.

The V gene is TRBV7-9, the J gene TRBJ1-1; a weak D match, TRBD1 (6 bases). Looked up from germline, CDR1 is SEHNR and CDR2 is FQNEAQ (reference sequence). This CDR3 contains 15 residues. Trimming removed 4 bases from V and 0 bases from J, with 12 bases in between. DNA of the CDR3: TGTGCCAGCAGCTCGTCGACAGGATTGAACACTGAAGCTTTCTTT. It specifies CASSSSTGLNTEAFF.

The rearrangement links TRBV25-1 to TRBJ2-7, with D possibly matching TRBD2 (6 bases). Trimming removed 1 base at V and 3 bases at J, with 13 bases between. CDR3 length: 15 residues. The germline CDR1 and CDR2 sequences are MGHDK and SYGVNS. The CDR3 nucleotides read TGTGCCAGCAGTGAATCTGGCAGGGAGGTCTACGAGCAGTACTTC. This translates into CASSESGREVYEQYF.

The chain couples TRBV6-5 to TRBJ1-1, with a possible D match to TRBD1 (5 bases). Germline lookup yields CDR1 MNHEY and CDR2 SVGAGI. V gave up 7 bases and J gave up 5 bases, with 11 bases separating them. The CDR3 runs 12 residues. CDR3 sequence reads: CASIDGGTEAFF. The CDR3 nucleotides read TGTGCCAGCATCGACGGGGGGACTGAAGCTTTCTTT.